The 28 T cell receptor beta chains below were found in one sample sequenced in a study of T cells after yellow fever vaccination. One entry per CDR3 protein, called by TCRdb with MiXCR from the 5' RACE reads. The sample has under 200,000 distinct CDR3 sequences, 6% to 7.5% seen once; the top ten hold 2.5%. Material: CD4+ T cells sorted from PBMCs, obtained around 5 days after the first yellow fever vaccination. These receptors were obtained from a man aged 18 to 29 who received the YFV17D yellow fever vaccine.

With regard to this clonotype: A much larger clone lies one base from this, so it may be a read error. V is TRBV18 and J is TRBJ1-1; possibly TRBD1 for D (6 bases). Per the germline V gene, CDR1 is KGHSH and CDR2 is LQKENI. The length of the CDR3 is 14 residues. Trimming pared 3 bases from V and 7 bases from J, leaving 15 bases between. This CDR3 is CASSPGTWIHEAFF. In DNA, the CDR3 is TGTGCCAGCTCACCCGGGACATGGATCCATGAAGCTTTCTTT. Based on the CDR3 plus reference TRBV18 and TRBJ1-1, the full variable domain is NAGVMQNPRHLVRRRGQEARLRCSPMKGHSHVYWYRQLPEEGLKFMVYLQKENIIDESGMPKERFSAEFPKEGPSILRIQQVVRGDSAAYFCASSPGTWIHEAFFGQGTRLTVV.

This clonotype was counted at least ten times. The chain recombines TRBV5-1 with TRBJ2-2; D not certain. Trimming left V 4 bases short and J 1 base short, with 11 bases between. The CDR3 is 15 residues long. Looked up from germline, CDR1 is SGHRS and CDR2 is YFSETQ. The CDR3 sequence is CASSEMAENTGELFF. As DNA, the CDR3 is TGCGCCAGCAGCGAGATGGCGGAGAACACCGGGGAGCTGTTTTTT. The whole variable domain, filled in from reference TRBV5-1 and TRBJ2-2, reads KAGVTQTPRYLIKTRGQQVTLSCSPISGHRSVSWYQQTPGQGLQFLFEYFSETQRNKGNFPGRFSGRQFSNSRSEMNVSTLELGDSALYLCASSEMAENTGELFFGEGSRLTVL.

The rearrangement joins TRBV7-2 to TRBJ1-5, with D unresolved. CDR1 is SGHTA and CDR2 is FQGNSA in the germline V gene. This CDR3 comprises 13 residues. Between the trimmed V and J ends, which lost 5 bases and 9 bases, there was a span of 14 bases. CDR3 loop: CASSQAGSTPQHF. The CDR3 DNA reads TGTGCCAGCAGCCAAGCTGGCAGTACGCCCCAGCATTTT.

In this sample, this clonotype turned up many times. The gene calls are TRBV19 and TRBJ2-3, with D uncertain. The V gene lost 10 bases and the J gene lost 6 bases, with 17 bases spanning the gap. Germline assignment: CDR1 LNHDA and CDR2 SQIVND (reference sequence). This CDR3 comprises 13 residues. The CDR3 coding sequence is TGTGCCACCGCCCTTTCACCCTCCGATACGCAGTATTTT. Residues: CATALSPSDTQYF.

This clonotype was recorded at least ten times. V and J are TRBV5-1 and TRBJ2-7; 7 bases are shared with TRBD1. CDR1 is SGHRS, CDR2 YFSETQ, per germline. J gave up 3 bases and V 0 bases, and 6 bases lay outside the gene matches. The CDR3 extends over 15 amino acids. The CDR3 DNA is TGCGCCAGCAGCTTGGGGACAGGTTTTATCTACGAGCAGTACTTC. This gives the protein CASSLGTGFIYEQYF. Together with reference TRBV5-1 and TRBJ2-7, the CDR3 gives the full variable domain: KAGVTQTPRYLIKTRGQQVTLSCSPISGHRSVSWYQQTPGQGLQFLFEYFSETQRNKGNFPGRFSGRQFSNSRSEMNVSTLELGDSALYLCASSLGTGFIYEQYFGPGTRLTVT.

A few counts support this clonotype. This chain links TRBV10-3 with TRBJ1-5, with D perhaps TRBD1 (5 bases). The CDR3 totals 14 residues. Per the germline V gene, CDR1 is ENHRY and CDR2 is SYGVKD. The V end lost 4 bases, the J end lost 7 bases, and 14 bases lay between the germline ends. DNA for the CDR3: TGTGCCATCAGTGCGTCAAAAGGGGAACAGCCCCAGCATTTT. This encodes CAISASKGEQPQHF.

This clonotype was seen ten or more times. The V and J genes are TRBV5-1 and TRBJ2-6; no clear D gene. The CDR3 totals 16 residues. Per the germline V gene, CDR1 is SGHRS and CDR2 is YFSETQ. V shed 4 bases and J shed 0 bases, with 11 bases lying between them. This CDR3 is CASSPKLASGANVLTF. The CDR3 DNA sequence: TGCGCCAGCAGCCCAAAACTGGCCTCTGGGGCCAACGTCCTGACTTTC.

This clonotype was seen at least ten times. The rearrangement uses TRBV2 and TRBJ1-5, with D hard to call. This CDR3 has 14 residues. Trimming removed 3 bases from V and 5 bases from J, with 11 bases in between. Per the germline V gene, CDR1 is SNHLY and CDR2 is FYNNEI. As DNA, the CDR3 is TGTGCCAGCAGTGACATAGGAGGAGATCAGCCCCAGCATTTT. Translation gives CASSDIGGDQPQHF. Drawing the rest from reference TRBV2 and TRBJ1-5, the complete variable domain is EPEVTQTPSHQVTQMGQEVILRCVPISNHLYFYWYRQILGQKVEFLVSFYNNEISEKSEIFDDQFSVERPDGSNFTLKIRSTKLEDSAMYFCASSDIGGDQPQHFGDGTRLSIL.

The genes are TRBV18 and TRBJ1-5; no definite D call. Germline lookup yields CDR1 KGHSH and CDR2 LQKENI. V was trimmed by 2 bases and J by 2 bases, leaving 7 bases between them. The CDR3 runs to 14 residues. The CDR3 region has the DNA TGTGCCAGCTCACCATGGCAGGGCAATCAGCCCCAGCATTTT. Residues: CASSPWQGNQPQHF.

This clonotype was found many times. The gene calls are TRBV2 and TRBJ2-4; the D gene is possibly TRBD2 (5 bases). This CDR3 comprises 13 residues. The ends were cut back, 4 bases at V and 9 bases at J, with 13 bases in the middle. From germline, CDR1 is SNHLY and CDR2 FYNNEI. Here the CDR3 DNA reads TGTGCCAGCAGTGCGGGGTACCCCCCCATTCAGTACTTC. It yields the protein CASSAGYPPIQYF.

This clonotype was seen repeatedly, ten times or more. CDR3 in amino acids: CATSRDGVGAIYNEQFF. The DNA for the CDR3 is TGTGCCACCAGCAGAGATGGTGTGGGGGCTATCTACAATGAGCAGTTCTTC. The rearrangement joins TRBV15 to TRBJ2-1, with D possibly TRBD1 on 6 matching bases. Germline CDR1 reads LNHNV; CDR2 reads YYDKDF (reference sequence). The CDR3 extends over 17 amino acids. Trimming cost V 0 bases and J 3 bases, with 15 bases left between them. Full variable domain (missing parts from reference TRBV15 and TRBJ2-1): DAMVIQNPRYQVTQFGKPVTLSCSQTLNHNVMYWYQQKSSQAPKLLFHYYDKDFNNEADTPDNFQSRRPNTSFCFLDIRSPGLGDTAMYLCATSRDGVGAIYNEQFFGPGTRLTVL.

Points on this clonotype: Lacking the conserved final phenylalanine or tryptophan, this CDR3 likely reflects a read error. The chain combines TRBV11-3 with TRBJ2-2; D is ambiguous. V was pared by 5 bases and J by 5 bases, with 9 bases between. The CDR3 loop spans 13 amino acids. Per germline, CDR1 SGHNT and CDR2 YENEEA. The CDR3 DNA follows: TGTGCCAGCAGCCCCCGCGCTACCGGGGAGCTGTTTCTT. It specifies CASSPRATGELFL.

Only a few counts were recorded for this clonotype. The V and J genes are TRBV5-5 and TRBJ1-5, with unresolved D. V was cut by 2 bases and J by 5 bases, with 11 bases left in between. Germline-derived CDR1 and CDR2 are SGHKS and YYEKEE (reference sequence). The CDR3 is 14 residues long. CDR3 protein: CASSLVVVDQPQHF. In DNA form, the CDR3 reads TGTGCCAGCAGCTTAGTAGTAGTAGATCAGCCCCAGCATTTT.

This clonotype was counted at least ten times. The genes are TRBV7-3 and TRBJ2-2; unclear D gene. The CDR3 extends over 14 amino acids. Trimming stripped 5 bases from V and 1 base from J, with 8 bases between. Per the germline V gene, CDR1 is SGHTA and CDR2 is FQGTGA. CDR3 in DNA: TGTGCCAGCAGCCCAATCGGGAACACCGGGGAGCTGTTTTTT. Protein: CASSPIGNTGELFF.

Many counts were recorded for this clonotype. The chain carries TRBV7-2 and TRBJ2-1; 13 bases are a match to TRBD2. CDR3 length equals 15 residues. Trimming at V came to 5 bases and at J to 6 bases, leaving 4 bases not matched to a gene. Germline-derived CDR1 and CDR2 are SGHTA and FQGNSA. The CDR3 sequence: CASSPGLAGANEQFF. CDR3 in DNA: TGTGCCAGCAGCCCCGGACTAGCGGGGGCCAATGAGCAGTTCTTC.

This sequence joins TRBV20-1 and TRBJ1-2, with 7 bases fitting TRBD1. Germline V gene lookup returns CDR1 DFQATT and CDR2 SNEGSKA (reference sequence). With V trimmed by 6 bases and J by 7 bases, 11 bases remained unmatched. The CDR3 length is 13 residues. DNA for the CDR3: TGCAGTGCGTTGACAGGGATGGAAAGTGGCTACACCTTC. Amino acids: CSALTGMESGYTF.

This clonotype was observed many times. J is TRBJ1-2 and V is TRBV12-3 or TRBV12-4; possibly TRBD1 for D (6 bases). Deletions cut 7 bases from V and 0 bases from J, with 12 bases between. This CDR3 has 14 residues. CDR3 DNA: TGTGCCAGCACCCTGGGACATCCTAACTATGGCTACACCTTC. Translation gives CASTLGHPNYGYTF.

The CDR3 loop is CASSHRVSETQYF. The CDR3 DNA reads TGTGCCAGCAGCCACAGGGTTAGTGAGACCCAGTACTTC. The rearrangement uses TRBV9 and TRBJ2-5; tentative D call: TRBD1 (6 bases). Germline CDR1 and CDR2: SGDLS and YYNGEE. The CDR3 length is 13 residues. The V end was cut by 4 bases, the J end by 5 bases, with 12 bases between.

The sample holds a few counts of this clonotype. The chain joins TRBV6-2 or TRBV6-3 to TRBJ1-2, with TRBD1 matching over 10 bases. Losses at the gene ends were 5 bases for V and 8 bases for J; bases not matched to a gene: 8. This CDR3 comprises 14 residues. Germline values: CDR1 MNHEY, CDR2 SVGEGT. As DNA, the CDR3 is TGTGCCAGCAGTGCCTCCGGGACAGGGGTCGGCTACACCTTC. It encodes CASSASGTGVGYTF.

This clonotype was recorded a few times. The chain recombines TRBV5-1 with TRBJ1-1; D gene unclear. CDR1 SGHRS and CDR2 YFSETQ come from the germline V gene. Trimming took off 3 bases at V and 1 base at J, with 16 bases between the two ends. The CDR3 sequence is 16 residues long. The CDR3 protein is CASSSEVQTTNTEAFF. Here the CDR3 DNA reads TGCGCCAGCAGCTCCGAAGTACAGACCACGAACACTGAAGCTTTCTTT.

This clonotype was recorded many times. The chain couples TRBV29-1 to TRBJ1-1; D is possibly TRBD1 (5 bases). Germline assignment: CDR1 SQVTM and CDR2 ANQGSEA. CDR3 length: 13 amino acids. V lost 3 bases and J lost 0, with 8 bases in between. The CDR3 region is CSVEGRMNTEAFF. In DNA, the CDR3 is TGCAGCGTTGAGGGACGCATGAACACTGAAGCTTTCTTT.

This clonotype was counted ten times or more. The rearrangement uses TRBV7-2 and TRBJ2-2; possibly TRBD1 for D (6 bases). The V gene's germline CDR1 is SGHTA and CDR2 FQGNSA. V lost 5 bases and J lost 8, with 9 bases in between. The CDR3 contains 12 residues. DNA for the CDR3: TGTGCCAGCAGCACCAGGGGTGGGGAGCTGTTTTTT. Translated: CASSTRGGELFF. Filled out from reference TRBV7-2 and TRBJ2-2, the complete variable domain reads GAGVSQSPSNKVTEKGKDVELRCDPISGHTALYWYRQSLGQGLEFLIYFQGNSAPDKSGLPSDRFSAERTGGSVSTLTIQRTQQEDSAVYLCASSTRGGELFFGEGSRLTVL.

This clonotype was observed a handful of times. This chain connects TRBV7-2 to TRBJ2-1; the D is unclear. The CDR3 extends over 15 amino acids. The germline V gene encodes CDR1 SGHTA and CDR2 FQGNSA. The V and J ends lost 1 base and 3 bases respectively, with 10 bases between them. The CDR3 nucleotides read TGTGCCAGCAGCTTAGTAGGTGTTGGCTACAATGAGCAGTTCTTC. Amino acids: CASSLVGVGYNEQFF.

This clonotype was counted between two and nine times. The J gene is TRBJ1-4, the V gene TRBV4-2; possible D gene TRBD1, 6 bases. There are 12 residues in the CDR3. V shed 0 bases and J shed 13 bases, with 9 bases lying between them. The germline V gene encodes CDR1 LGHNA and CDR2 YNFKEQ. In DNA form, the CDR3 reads TGTGCCAGCAGCCAAGAACAGGGATCACTGTTTTTT. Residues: CASSQEQGSLFF.

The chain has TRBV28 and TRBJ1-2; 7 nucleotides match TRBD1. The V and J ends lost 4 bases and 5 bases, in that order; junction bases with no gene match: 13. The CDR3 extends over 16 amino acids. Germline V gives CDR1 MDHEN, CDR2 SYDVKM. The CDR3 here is CASSYTPGQRTYGYTF. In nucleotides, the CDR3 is TGTGCCAGCAGTTATACTCCGGGACAGAGAACGTATGGCTACACCTTC.

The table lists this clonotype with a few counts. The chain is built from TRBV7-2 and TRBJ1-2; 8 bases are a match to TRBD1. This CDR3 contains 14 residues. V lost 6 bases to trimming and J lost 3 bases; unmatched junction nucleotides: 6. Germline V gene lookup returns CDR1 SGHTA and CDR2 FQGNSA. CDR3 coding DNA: TGTGCCAGCAGTTTACAGGGGGGAGACTATGGCTACACCTTC. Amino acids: CASSLQGGDYGYTF.

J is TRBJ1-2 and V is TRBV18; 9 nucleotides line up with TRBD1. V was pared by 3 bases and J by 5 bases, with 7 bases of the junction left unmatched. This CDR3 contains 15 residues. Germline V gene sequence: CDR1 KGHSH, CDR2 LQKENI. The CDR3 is CASSPETGGGYGYTF. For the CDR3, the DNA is TGTGCCAGCTCACCCGAGACAGGGGGAGGATATGGCTACACCTTC.

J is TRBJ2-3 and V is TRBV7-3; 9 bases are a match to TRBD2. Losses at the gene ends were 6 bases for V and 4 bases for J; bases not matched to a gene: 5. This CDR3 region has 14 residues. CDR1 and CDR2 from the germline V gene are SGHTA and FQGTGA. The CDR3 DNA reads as TGTGCCAGCAGAATTAGCGGGGGTGCAGATACGCAGTATTTT. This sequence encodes CASRISGGADTQYF.